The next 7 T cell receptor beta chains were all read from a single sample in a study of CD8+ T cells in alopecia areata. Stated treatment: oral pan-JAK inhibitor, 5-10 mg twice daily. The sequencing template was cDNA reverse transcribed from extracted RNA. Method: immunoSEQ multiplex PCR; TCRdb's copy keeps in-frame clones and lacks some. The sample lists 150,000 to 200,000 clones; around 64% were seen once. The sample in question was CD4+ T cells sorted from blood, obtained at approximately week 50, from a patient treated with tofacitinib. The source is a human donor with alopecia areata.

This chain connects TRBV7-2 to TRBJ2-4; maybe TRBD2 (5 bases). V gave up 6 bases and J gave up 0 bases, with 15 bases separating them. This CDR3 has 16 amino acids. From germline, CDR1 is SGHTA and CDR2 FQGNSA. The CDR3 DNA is TGTGCCAGCAGACCAAACCTCGGACTAGCCAAAAACATTCAGTACTTC. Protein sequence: CASRPNLGLAKNIQYF.

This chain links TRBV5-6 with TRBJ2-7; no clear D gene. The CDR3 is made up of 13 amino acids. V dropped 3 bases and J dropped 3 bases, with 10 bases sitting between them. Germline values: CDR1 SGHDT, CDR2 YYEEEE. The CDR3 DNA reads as TGTGCCAGCAGCTCGCCGAAGGACTACGAGCAGTACTTC. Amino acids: CASSSPKDYEQYF.

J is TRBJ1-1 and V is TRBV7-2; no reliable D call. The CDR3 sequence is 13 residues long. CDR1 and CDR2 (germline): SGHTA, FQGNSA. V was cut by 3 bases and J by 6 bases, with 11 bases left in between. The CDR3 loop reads CASSLVRLAEAFF. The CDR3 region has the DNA TGTGCCAGCAGCTTGGTAAGGTTAGCTGAAGCTTTCTTT.

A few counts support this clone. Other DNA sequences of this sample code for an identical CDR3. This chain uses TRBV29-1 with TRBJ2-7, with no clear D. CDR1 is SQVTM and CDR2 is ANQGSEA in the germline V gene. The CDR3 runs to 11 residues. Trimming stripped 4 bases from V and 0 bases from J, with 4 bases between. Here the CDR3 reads CSVGDSYEQYF. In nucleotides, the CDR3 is TGCAGCGTTGGTGACTCCTACGAGCAGTACTTC.

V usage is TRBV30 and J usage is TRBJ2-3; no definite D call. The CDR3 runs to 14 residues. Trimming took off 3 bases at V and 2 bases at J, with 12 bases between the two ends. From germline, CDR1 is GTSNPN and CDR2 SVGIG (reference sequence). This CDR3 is CAWRHGMNTDTQYF. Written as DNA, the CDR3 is TGTGCCTGGAGGCATGGGATGAACACAGATACGCAGTATTTT.

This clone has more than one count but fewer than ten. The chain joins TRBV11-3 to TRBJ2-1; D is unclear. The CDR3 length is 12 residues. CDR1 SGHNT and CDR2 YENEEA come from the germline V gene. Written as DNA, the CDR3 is TGTGCAACCAGTAAAGTGGGCGATGAGCAGTTCTTC. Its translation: CATSKVGDEQFF.

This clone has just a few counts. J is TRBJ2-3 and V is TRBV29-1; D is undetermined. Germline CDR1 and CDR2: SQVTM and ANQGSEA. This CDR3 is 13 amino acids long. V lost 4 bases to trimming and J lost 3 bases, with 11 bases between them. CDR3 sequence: CSVVARLTDTQYF. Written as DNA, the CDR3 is TGCAGCGTTGTGGCCCGACTGACAGATACGCAGTATTTT.